This entry lists 16 T cell receptor beta chains sequenced from one sample in a study of blood T cell repertoires in COVID-19. The data were produced by immunoSEQ multiplex PCR, yet TCRdb's version contains in-frame clones alone and is incomplete. There are more than 45,000 clones in the sample; under 90% occur only once, and 5.9% lies in the top ten. The sequenced material came from peripheral blood. The receptors derive from a woman aged 60 to 75 with acute or convalescent COVID-19.

The rearrangement uses TRBV6-1 and TRBJ1-2, with 9 bases that match TRBD1. The CDR3 loop spans 14 amino acids. V lost 3 bases and J lost 5; bases outside the gene matches: 4. Germline V gene data show CDR1 as MNHNS and CDR2 as SASEGT. In DNA form, the CDR3 reads TGTGCCAGCAGTGACGGGGGACAGGGATATGGCTACACCTTC. As protein: CASSDGGQGYGYTF.

V is TRBV21-1 and J is TRBJ1-3. TRBV21-1 is reported as a pseudogene. CDR3 length: 15 amino acids. CDR3 region: CASYLKGGNGDTIYF. The CDR3 region has the DNA TGTGCCAGTTACCTAAAGGGGGGGAATGGCGACACCATATATTTT.

The chain uses TRBV29-1 and TRBJ2-3, with TRBD1 matching 8 bases. This CDR3 has 15 residues. V trimming: 8 bases; J trimming: 3 bases; junction bases outside the gene matches: 13. Germline-derived CDR1 and CDR2 are SQVTM and ANQGSEA. The CDR3 DNA is TGCAGCCTCCTGATCCAGGGGGCGAGGACAGATACGCAGTATTTT. Translating gives CSLLIQGARTDTQYF.

The rearrangement links TRBV6-2 or TRBV6-3 to TRBJ2-7; TRBD2 matches at 11 bases. This CDR3 has 14 amino acids. CDR1 MNHEY and CDR2 SVGEGT come from the germline V gene. V shed 5 bases and J 2 bases; nucleotides not matched to a gene: 2. The CDR3 DNA is TGTGCCAGCAGTCTAGCGGGAGGCACCTACGAGCAGTACTTC. Protein product: CASSLAGGTYEQYF.

The CDR3 nucleotides read TGTGCCAGCAGCTTGGGATCAGTGAACACTGAAGCTTTCTTT. Translating gives CASSLGSVNTEAFF. The chain recombines TRBV5-6 with TRBJ1-1, with D unresolved. Trimming cost V 0 bases and J 0 bases, with 6 bases left between them. The CDR3 spans 14 residues. Germline CDR1 and CDR2: SGHDT and YYEEEE.

The CDR3, as DNA: TGTGCTAGTGGACCTAGCGGGACCCGTCAAGAGACCCAGTACTTC. It is translated as CASGPSGTRQETQYF. The chain links TRBV12-5 to TRBJ2-5; 9 bases are a match to TRBD2. This CDR3 is 15 amino acids long. Per germline, CDR1 LGHNT and CDR2 FRNRAP. V lost 6 bases, J lost 2 bases, and 7 bases stayed unmatched.

The CDR3 coding sequence is TGTGCCAGCAGTTTGACAGGGGTTGGAAACACCATATATTTT. This gives the protein CASSLTGVGNTIYF. The chain links TRBV27 to TRBJ1-3; TRBD1 matches at 8 bases. Germline CDR1 MNHEY, CDR2 SMNVEV (reference sequence). CDR3 length equals 14 residues. Trimming at V came to 3 bases and at J to 3 bases, leaving 1 base not matched to a gene.

This clone was recorded a few times. The V and J genes are TRBV12-3 or TRBV12-4 and TRBJ1-2; the match to TRBD1 covers 9 bases. The CDR3 has 13 amino acids. V shed 7 bases, J shed 8 bases, and the junction held 8 bases outside the gene matches. The CDR3 loop is CASTTGGARGYTF. In DNA, the CDR3 is TGTGCCAGCACCACAGGGGGCGCGCGGGGCTACACCTTC.

The rearrangement links TRBV5-6 to TRBJ1-5; D remains unclear. The CDR3 contains 16 residues. CDR1 and CDR2 (germline): SGHDT, YYEEEE. With 0 bases removed from V and 2 bases from J, the gap between germline ends came to 12 bases. The CDR3 bases are TGTGCCAGCAGCTTGGGGGCGGGTATCGGCAATCAGCCCCAGCATTTT. The encoded protein is CASSLGAGIGNQPQHF. Complete variable domain (other parts from reference TRBV5-6 and TRBJ1-5): DAGVTQSPTHLIKTRGQQVTLRCSPKSGHDTVSWYQQALGQGPQFIFQYYEEEERQRGNFPDRFSGHQFPNYSSELNVNALLLGDSALYLCASSLGAGIGNQPQHFGDGTRLSIL.

The rearrangement links TRBV27 to TRBJ2-1; the match to TRBD2 covers 9 bases. After removal of 3 bases from V and 9 bases from J, the junction contained 6 bases not matched to a gene. In germline, CDR1 is MNHEY, CDR2 SMNVEV (reference sequence). There are 14 residues in the CDR3. CDR3 region: CASSFRREGGEQFF. CDR3 DNA: TGTGCCAGCAGTTTCCGGCGGGAGGGAGGTGAGCAGTTCTTC.

V is TRBV29-1 and J is TRBJ2-5; a possible D gene is TRBD1 (5 bases). This CDR3 is 13 amino acids long. CDR1 SQVTM and CDR2 ANQGSEA come from the germline V gene. V was shortened by 7 bases and J by 3 bases, with 15 bases between the two germline ends. In nucleotides, the CDR3 is TGCAGCGCCCTTCGCGGCAGGGAAGAGACCCAGTACTTC. Residues: CSALRGREETQYF.

This clone is a singleton in its sample. This chain uses TRBV7-7 with TRBJ1-2, with D possibly matching TRBD1 (5 bases). Looked up from germline, CDR1 is SSHAT and CDR2 is FNYEAQ (reference sequence). Between the trimmed V and J ends, which lost 5 bases and 2 bases, there was a span of 21 bases. The CDR3 has 17 amino acids. CDR3 sequence reads: CASSPLRVSQGNYGYTF. CDR3 nucleotide sequence: TGTGCCAGCAGCCCCCTACGGGTATCTCAGGGAAACTATGGCTACACCTTC.

This rearrangement joins TRBV29-1 to TRBJ2-5; D is possibly TRBD2 (6 bases). The CDR3 is 11 residues long. Germline loops: CDR1 SQVTM, CDR2 ANQGSEA. V lost 6 bases to trimming and J lost 5 bases, with 10 bases between them. CDR3 loop: CSVWDLETQYF. Here the CDR3 DNA reads TGCAGCGTATGGGACTTGGAGACCCAGTACTTC. The full variable domain, completed using reference TRBV29-1 and TRBJ2-5, is SAVISQKPSRDICQRGTSLTIQCQVDSQVTMMFWYRQQPGQSLTLIATANQGSEATYESGFVIDKFPISRPNLTFSTLTVSNMSPEDSSIYLCSVWDLETQYFGPGTRLLVL.

The genes are TRBV19 and TRBJ1-5; 7 nucleotides line up with TRBD1. Germline values: CDR1 LNHDA, CDR2 SQIVND (reference sequence). The CDR3 length is 13 residues. With V trimmed by 4 bases and J by 7 bases, 4 bases remained unmatched. The CDR3 spells CASSKGARQPQHF. CDR3 nucleotide sequence: TGTGCCAGTAGTAAGGGGGCTCGACAGCCCCAGCATTTT.

This chain uses TRBV5-6 with TRBJ1-2; 9 bases line up with TRBD1. Germline V gene data show CDR1 as SGHDT and CDR2 as YYEEEE. The CDR3 loop spans 14 amino acids. Unmatched junction bases numbered 10, after V lost 5 bases and J lost 8 bases. The CDR3, as DNA: TGTGCCAGCAGTTACGGGACAGGGCAGGGAGGCTACACCTTC. Protein product: CASSYGTGQGGYTF.

The V call is TRBV28, the J call TRBJ2-1, with TRBD2 identical over 9 bases. This CDR3 has 14 residues. Germline assignment: CDR1 MDHEN and CDR2 SYDVKM. With 7 bases clipped from V and 2 bases from J, the junction kept 3 bases outside the gene matches. In DNA form, the CDR3 reads TGTGCCAGCACCGCTAGCGGGACCTACAATGAGCAGTTCTTC. Amino acids: CASTASGTYNEQFF.